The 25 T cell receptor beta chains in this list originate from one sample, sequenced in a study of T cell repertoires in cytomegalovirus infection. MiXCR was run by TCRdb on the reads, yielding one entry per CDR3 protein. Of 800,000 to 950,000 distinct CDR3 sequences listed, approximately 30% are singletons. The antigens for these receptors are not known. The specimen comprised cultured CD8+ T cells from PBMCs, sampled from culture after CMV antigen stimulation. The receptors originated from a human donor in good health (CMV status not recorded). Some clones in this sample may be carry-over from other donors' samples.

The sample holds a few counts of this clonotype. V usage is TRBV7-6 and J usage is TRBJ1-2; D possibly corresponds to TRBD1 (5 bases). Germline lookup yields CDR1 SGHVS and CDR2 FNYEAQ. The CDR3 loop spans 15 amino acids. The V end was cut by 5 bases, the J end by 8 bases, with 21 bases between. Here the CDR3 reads CASSTSGTAEGGYTF. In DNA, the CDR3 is TGTGCCAGCAGCACTAGCGGGACGGCGGAGGGCGGCTACACCTTC.

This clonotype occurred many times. The CDR3 reads CASSLGRSTSYEQYF. The CDR3 DNA reads TGTGCCAGCAGCTTAGGCCGTTCTACCTCCTACGAGCAGTACTTC. The chain uses TRBV7-8 and TRBJ2-7; no clear D gene. The V end was cut by 1 base, the J end by 0 bases, with 10 bases between. The CDR3 length is 15 residues. Germline CDR1 SGHVS, CDR2 FQNEAQ.

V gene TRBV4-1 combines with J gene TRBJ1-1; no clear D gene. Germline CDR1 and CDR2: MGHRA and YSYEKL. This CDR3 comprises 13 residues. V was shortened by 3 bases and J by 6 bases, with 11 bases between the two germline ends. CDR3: CASSHPGYPEAFF. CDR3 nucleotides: TGCGCCAGCAGCCACCCGGGGTACCCTGAAGCTTTCTTT.

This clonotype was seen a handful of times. Here the CDR3 reads CASSHQAGSRDEKLFF. The CDR3 DNA follows: TGCGCCAGCAGCCACCAAGCGGGGAGTAGGGATGAAAAACTGTTTTTT. The gene calls are TRBV4-1 and TRBJ1-4; D is uncertain. The germline V gene has CDR1 MGHRA and CDR2 YSYEKL. CDR3 size: 16 residues. Deletions cut 3 bases from V and 6 bases from J, with 17 bases between.

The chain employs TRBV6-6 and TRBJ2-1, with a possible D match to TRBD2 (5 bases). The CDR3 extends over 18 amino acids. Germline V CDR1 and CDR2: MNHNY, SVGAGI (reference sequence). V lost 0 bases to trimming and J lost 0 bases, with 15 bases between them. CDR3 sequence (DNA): TGTGCCAGCAGTTACTCGTCCCCTGACTATAGCTCCTACAATGAGCAGTTCTTC. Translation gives CASSYSSPDYSSYNEQFF.

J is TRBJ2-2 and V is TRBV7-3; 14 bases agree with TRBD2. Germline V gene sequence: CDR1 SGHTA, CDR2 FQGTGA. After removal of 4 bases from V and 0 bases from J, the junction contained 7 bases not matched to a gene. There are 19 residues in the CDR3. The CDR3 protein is CASSSGLAGDLANTGELFF. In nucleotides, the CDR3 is TGTGCCAGCAGCTCGGGACTAGCGGGGGACCTCGCGAACACCGGGGAGCTGTTTTTT.

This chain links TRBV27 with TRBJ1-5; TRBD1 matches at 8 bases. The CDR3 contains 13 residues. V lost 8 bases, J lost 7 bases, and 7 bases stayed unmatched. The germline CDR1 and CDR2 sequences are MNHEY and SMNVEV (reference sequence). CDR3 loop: CASGDRGQQPQHF. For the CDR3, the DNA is TGTGCCAGCGGTGACAGGGGACAGCAGCCCCAGCATTTT.

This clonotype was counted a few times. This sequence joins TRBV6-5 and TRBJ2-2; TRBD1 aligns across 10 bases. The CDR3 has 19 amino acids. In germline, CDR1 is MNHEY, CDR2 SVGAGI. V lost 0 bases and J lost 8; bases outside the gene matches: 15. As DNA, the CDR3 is TGTGCCAGCAGTTACTCCATTGGGTCGGGACAGGGGTTTCTAGGGGAGCTGTTTTTT. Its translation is CASSYSIGSGQGFLGELFF.

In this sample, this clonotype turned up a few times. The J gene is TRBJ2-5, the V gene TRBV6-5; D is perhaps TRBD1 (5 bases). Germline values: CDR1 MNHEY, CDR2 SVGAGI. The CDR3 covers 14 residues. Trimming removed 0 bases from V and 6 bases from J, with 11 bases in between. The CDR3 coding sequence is TGTGCCAGCAGTTACTCGGCAGGGTCCAAGACCCAGTACTTC. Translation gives CASSYSAGSKTQYF.

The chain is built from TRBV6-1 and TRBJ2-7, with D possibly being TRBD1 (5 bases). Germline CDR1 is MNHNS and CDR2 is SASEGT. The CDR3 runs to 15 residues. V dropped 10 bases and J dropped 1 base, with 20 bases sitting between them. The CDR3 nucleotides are TGTGCCAACATAGGGGCACAGCGACTTTCCTACGAGCAGTACTTC. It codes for CANIGAQRLSYEQYF.

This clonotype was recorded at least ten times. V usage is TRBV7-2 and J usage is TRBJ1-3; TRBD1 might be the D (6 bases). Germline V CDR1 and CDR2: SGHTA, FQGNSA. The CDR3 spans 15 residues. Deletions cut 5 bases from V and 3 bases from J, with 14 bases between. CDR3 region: CASSAPGAFGNTIYF. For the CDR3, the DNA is TGTGCCAGCAGCGCTCCGGGGGCGTTTGGAAACACCATATATTTT.

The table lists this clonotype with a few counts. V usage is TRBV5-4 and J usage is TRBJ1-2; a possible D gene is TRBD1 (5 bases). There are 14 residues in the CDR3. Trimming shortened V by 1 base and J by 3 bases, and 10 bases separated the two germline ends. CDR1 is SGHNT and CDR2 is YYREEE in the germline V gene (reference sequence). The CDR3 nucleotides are TGTGCCAGCAGCTTGATCGGGGCCGACTATGGCTACACCTTC. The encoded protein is CASSLIGADYGYTF. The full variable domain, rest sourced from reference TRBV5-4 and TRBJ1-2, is ETGVTQSPTHLIKTRGQQVTLRCSSQSGHNTVSWYQQALGQGPQFIFQYYREEENGRGNFPPRFSGLQFPNYSSELNVNALELDDSALYLCASSLIGADYGYTFGSGTRLTVV.

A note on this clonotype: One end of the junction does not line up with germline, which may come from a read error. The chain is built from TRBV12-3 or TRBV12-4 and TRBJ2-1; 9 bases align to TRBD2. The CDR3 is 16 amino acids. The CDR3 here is CANSPAGGSSYNEQFF. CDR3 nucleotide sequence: TGTGCCAACAGTCCGGCGGGGGGGAGCTCCTACAATGAGCAGTTCTTC.

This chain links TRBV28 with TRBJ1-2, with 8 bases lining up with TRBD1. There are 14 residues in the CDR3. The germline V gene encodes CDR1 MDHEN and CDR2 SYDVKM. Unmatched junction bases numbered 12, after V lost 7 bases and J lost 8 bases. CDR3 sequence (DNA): TGTGCCAGCACCGCTCAGGGGGCGCAGGGGGGCTACACCTTC. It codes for CASTAQGAQGGYTF.

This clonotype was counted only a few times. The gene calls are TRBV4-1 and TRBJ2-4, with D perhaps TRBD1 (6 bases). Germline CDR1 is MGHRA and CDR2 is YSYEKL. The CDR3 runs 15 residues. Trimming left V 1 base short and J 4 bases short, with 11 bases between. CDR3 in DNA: TGCGCCAGCAGCCAAGGTGGGACAAATAAAAACATTCAGTACTTC. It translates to CASSQGGTNKNIQYF.

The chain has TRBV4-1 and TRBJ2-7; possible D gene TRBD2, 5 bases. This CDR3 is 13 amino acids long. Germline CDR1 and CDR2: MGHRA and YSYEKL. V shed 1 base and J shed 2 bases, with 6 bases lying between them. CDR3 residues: CASSQGETYEQYF. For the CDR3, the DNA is TGCGCCAGCAGCCAAGGGGAGACCTACGAGCAGTACTTC.

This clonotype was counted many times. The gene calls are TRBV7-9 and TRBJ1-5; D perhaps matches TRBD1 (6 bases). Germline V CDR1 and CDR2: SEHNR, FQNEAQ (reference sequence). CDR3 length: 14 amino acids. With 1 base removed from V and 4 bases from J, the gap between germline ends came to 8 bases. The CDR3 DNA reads TGTGCCAGCAGCTTAGAGCAGGGGAATCAGCCCCAGCATTTT. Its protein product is CASSLEQGNQPQHF.

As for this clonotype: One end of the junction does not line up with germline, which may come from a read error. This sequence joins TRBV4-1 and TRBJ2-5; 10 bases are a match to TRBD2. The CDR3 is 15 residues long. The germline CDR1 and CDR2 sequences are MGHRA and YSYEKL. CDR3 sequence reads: CASSQERGGQETLYF. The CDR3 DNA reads TGTGCCAGCAGCCAAGAGCGGGGGGGCCAAGAGACCCTGTACTTC.

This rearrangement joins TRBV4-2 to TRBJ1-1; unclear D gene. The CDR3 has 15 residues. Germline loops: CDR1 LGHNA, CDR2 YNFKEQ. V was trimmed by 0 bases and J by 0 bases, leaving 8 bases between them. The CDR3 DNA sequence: TGTGCCAGCAGCCAAGAAGACTTATTGAACACTGAAGCTTTCTTT. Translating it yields CASSQEDLLNTEAFF.

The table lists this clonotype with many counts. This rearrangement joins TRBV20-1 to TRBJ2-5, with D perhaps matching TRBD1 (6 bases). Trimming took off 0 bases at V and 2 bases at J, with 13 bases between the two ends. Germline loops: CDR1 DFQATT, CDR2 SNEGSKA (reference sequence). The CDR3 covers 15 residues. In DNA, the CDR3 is TGCAGTGCTAGAGATCTCCGGGACAAGCAAGAGACCCAGTACTTC. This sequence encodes CSARDLRDKQETQYF.

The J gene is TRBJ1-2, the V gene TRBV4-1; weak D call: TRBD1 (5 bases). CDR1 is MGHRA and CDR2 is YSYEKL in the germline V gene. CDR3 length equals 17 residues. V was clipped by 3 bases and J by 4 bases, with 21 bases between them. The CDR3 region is CASSQRLILGDGYGYTF. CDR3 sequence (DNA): TGCGCCAGCAGCCAGAGACTCATTCTAGGGGATGGCTATGGCTACACCTTC.

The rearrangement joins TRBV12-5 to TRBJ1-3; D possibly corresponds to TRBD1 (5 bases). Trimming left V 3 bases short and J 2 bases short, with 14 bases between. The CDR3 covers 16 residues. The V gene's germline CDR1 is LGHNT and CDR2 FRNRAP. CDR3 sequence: CASGFTAGTTGNTIYF. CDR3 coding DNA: TGTGCTAGTGGTTTCACAGCAGGGACGACTGGAAACACCATATATTTT.

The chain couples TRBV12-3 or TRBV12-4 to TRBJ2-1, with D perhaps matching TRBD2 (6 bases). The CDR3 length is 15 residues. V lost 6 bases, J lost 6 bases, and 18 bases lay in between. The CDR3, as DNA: TGTGCCAGCAGAGCTAGGGCAGGGAGGATCAATGAGCAGTTCTTC. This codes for CASRARAGRINEQFF.

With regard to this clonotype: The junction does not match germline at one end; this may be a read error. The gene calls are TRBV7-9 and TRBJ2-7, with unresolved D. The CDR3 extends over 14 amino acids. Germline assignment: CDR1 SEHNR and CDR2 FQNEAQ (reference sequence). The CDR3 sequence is CTSSPARTNYEQYF. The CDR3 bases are TGTACCAGCAGCCCTGCCCGGACCAACTACGAGCAGTACTTC. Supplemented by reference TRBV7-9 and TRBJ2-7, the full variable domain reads DTGVSQNPRHKITKRGQNVTFRCDPISEHNRLYWYRQTLGQGPEFLTYFQNEAQLEKSRLLSDRFSAERPKGSFSTLEIQRTEQGDSAMYLCTSSPARTNYEQYFGPGTRLTVT.

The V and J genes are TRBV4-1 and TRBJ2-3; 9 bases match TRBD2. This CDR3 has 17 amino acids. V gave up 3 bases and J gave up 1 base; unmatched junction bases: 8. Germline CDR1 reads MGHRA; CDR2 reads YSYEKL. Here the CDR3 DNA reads TGCGCCAGCAGCCACCCCAGTAGCGGGGGACGCACAGATACGCAGTATTTT. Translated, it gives CASSHPSSGGRTDTQYF.